The 5 T cell receptor beta chains below were found in one sample sequenced in a study of T cell repertoires in cytomegalovirus infection. TCRdb called the reads again in MiXCR, with one record for every CDR3 protein. The repertoire has some 270,000 distinct CDR3 sequences, roughly a fifth of them found once; the top ten carry about 21%. Their antigen targets remain unknown. Sequencing used cultured PBMCs, obtained from culture after CMV antigen stimulation. All receptors come from a human donor in good health (CMV status not recorded). Some clones in this sample may be carry-over from other donors' samples.

J is TRBJ2-3 and V is TRBV20-1, with 7 bases aligning to TRBD1. The V gene's germline CDR1 is DFQATT and CDR2 SNEGSKA (reference sequence). This CDR3 spans 16 amino acids. The V gene end was trimmed by 5 bases and the J gene end by 0 bases; junction bases not matched to a gene: 11. CDR3 residues: CSAYTGTEDSTDTQYF. CDR3 bases: TGCAGTGCTTACACCGGGACAGAAGATAGCACAGATACGCAGTATTTT.

This clonotype was recorded at least ten times. The chain has TRBV7-8 and TRBJ2-1, with D perhaps assigned TRBD1 or TRBD2 (5 bases each). Trimming pared 1 base from V and 0 bases from J, leaving 10 bases between. The CDR3 loop spans 16 amino acids. Germline CDR1 SGHVS, CDR2 FQNEAQ. CDR3 region: CASSLDSGSSYNEQFF. For the CDR3, the DNA is TGTGCCAGCAGCTTAGATTCAGGGAGCTCCTACAATGAGCAGTTCTTC.

V gene TRBV15 combines with J gene TRBJ1-2, with TRBD1 matching 8 bases. Trimming cost V 6 bases and J 6 bases; bases outside gene matches: 6. The CDR3 has 13 residues. CDR1 is LNHNV and CDR2 is YYDKDF in the germline V gene (reference sequence). CDR3 DNA: TGTGCCACCAGTACTACAGGGGGGGATGGCTACACCTTC. This gives the protein CATSTTGGDGYTF.

This clonotype was counted at least ten times. V and J are TRBV4-1 and TRBJ2-1; D perhaps matches TRBD2 (5 bases). Germline CDR1 MGHRA, CDR2 YSYEKL. The CDR3 consists of 14 residues. V lost 4 bases, J lost 5 bases, and 12 bases lay in between. The CDR3 nucleotides read TGCGCCAGCAGCCCTAGACTAACCGACAATGAGCAGTTCTTC. Translation gives CASSPRLTDNEQFF.

The table lists this clonotype with a few counts. The genes are TRBV5-1 and TRBJ2-7; weak D call: TRBD1 (5 bases). Trimming cost V 0 bases and J 4 bases, with 11 bases left between them. Germline CDR1 reads SGHRS; CDR2 reads YFSETQ. This CDR3 has 14 amino acids. CDR3 amino acids: CASSLGQNTYEQYF. In DNA form, the CDR3 reads TGCGCCAGCAGCTTGGGACAGAACACTTACGAGCAGTACTTC.